This T cell receptor (beta chain) is drawn from a study of CD8+ T cells in alopecia areata. As the sequencing template, cDNA was produced by extracting RNA and reverse transcribing it. The method was immunoSEQ multiplex PCR; TCRdb's version includes in-frame clones alone and lacks a portion of them. Of about 94,000 clones listed, 70% to 85% are singletons. Note on this clone: As yet, its antigen is unknown.

Study-wide points: It was lesional scalp, especially alopecia totalis/universalis, that showed higher clonality than normal scalp. In blood and scalp, many expanded lesional clones persisted during tofacitinib.

Treatment given: oral pan-JAK inhibitor, 5-10 mg twice daily. The CDR3 totals 16 residues. The germline V gene encodes CDR1 LNHNV and CDR2 YYDKDF (reference sequence). The V and J ends lost 3 bases and 0 bases respectively, with 13 bases between them. The source material was CD8+ T cells sorted from blood, sampled around week 44, from a patient treated with tofacitinib. The V gene is TRBV15, the J gene TRBJ2-3, with a weak D call TRBD1 (6 bases). The sequence was obtained from a human donor with alopecia areata. The CDR3 DNA follows: TGTGCCACCAGCAGGCCGGGACAAAGTAGCACAGATACGCAGTATTTT. Amino acid sequence: CATSRPGQSSTDTQYF.